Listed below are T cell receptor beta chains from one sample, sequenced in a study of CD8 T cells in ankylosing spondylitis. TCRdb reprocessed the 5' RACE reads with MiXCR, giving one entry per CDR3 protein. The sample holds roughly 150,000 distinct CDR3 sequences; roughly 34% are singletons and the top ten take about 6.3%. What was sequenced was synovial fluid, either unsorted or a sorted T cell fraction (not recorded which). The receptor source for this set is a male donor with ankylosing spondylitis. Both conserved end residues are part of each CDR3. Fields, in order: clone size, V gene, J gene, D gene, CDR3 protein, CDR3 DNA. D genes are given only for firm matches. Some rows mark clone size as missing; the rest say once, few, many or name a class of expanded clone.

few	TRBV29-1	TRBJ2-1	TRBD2	CSVAPSGRGSYNEQFF	TGCAGCGTTGCCCCTAGCGGGAGGGGGTCCTACAATGAGCAGTTCTTC
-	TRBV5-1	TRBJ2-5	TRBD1	CASTVYRGPQETQYF	TGCGCCAGCACAGTCTACAGGGGGCCCCAAGAGACCCAGTACTTC
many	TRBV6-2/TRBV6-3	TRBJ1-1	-	CASSPVRDTEAFF	TGTGCCAGCAGCCCTGTGAGGGACACTGAAGCTTTCTTT
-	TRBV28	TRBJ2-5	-	CASSPTGDLETQYF	TGTGCCAGCAGCCCGACCGGAGACCTGGAGACCCAGTACTTC
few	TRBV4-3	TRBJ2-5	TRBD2	CASSQAVVRGLAVNQETQYF	TGCGCCAGCAGCCAAGCGGTGGTTCGTGGGCTAGCGGTAAACCAAGAGACCCAGTACTTC
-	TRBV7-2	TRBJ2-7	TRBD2	CASSQTSGNSYEQYF	TGTGCCAGCAGCCAGACTAGCGGGAACTCCTACGAGCAGTACTTC
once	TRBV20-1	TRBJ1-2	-	CSARLWGADYGYTF	TGCAGTGCTCGCCTTTGGGGGGCTGACTATGGCTACACCTTC
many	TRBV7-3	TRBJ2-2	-	CASSLIGGAGELFF	TGTGCCAGCAGCTTAATCGGAGGAGCCGGGGAGCTGTTTTTT
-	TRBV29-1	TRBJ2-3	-	CSVGGADTQYF	TGCAGCGTTGGAGGGGCAGATACGCAGTATTTT
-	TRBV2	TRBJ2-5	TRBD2	CASSERLAGETQYF	TGTGCCAGCAGTGAACGACTAGCCGGAGAGACCCAGTACTTC
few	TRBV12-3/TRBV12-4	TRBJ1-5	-	CASSGGVGNQPQHF	TGTGCCAGCAGCGGGGGGGTAGGCAATCAGCCCCAGCATTTT
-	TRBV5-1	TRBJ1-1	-	CASSLGTINTEAFF	TGCGCCAGCAGCTTGGGTACGATTAACACTGAAGCTTTCTTT
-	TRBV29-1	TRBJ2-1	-	CSVGSGLVYNEQFF	TGCAGCGTTGGATCAGGGCTGGTTTACAATGAGCAGTTCTTC
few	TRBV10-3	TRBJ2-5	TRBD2	CAISDDGSGVLGETQYF	TGTGCCATCAGTGATGATGGTAGCGGGGTATTGGGAGAGACCCAGTACTTC
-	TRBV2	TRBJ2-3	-	CASGRSSF	TGTGCCAGCGGAAGGAGTAGTTTT
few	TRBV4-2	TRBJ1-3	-	CASSQGGAGAGNTIYF	TGTGCCAGCAGCCAAGGTGGTGCGGGGGCTGGAAACACCATATATTTT
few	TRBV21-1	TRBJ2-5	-	CASSKAKRLETQYF	TGTGCCAGCAGCAAAGCTAAGAGGTTGGAGACCCAGTACTTC
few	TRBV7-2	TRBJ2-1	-	CASSFGSSNEQFF	TGTGCCAGCAGCTTTGGGTCTAGCAATGAGCAGTTCTTC
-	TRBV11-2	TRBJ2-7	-	CASSLRGYEQYF	TGTGCCAGCAGCTTACGCGGGTACGAGCAGTACTTC
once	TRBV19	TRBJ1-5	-	CASSLTSGGRQPQHF	TGTGCCAGTAGTTTGACTTCGGGGGGGAGGCAGCCCCAGCATTTT
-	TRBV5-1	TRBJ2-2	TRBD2	CASSLVASGSGGELFF	TGCGCCAGCAGCTTGGTGGCTAGCGGGAGTGGCGGGGAGCTGTTTTTT
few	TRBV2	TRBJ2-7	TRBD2	CASSEANSGGRRLEQYF	TGTGCCAGCAGTGAAGCGAATAGTGGCGGGAGGCGCCTAGAGCAGTACTTC
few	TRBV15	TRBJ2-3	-	CATSRGSGDSTDTQYF	TGTGCCACCAGCAGAGGTAGCGGAGATAGCACAGATACGCAGTATTTT
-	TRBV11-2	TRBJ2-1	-	CASSPSGLLHNEQFF	TGTGCCAGCAGCCCGAGCGGGCTCCTCCACAATGAGCAGTTCTTC
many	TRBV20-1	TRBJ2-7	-	CSATRDVKFYEQYF	TGCAGTGCTACGAGGGACGTAAAATTCTACGAGCAGTACTTC
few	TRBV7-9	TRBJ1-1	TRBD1	CASSRSRGRAFF	TGTGCCAGCAGCCGTAGCAGGGGGAGGGCTTTCTTT
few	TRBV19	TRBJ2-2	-	CASMWAMNTGELFF	TGTGCCAGTATGTGGGCCATGAACACCGGGGAGCTGTTTTTT
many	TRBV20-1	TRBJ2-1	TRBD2	CSAPGGLAGIHEQFF	TGCAGTGCCCCCGGGGGCCTAGCGGGTATACATGAGCAGTTCTTC
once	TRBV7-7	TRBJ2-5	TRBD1	CASSLIGTDGETQYF	TGTGCTAGCAGCTTAATTGGGACAGATGGCGAGACCCAGTACTTC
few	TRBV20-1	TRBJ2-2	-	CSADSDTGELFF	TGCAGTGCGGACTCAGACACCGGGGAGCTGTTTTTT
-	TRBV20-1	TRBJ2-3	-	CSARRDWLPTTGPDTQYF	TGCAGTGCTAGAAGGGACTGGCTCCCCACGACGGGGCCAGATACGCAGTATTTT
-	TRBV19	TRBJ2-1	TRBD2	CASSIVTSGSFYNEQFF	TGTGCCAGTAGTATTGTAACTAGCGGGAGTTTCTACAATGAGCAGTTCTTC
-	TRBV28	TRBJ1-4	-	CATSFTFPATNEKLFF	TGTGCCACCTCCTTTACGTTCCCTGCCACTAATGAAAAACTGTTTTTT
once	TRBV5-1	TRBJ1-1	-	CASLRGDGNTEAFF	TGCGCCAGCCTAAGGGGCGACGGGAACACTGAAGCTTTCTTT
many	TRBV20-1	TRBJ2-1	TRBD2	CSATGTSGSRNNEQFF	TGCAGTGCCACCGGGACTAGCGGGAGTCGGAACAATGAGCAGTTCTTC
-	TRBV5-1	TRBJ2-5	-	CASSLALRPGQETQYF	TGCGCCAGCAGCTTGGCCCTCCGACCGGGGCAAGAGACCCAGTACTTC
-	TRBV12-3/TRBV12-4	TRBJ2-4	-	CASTQSGTPKNIQYF	TGTGCCAGCACTCAGTCCGGGACCCCCAAAAACATTCAGTACTTC
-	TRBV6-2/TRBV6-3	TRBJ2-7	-	CASSRSPGRIYEQYF	TGTGCCAGCAGTAGATCCCCGGGACGGATCTACGAGCAGTACTTC
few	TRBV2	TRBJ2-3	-	CASSRSFTDTQYF	TGTGCCAGCAGCAGGTCCTTCACGGATACGCAGTATTTT
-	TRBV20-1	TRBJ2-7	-	CSARGSSYEQYF	TGCAGTGCTAGGGGAAGCTCCTACGAGCAGTACTTC
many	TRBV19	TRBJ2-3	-	CASRKPTGFSTDTQYF	TGTGCCAGTAGGAAACCCACAGGGTTTAGCACAGATACGCAGTATTTT
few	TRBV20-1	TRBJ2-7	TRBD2	CSASTGANSRTSGYYEQYF	TGCAGTGCTAGTACTGGCGCCAATTCCAGGACTAGCGGGTACTACGAGCAGTACTTC
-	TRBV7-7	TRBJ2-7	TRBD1	CASSLPTPGQGTYEQYF	TGTGCTAGCAGCTTACCGACACCGGGACAGGGTACCTACGAGCAGTACTTC
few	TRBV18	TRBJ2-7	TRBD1	CASSPRDREAYEQYF	TGTGCCAGCTCACCCCGGGACAGGGAAGCCTACGAGCAGTACTTC
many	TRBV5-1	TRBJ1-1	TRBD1	CASSLTGGTEAFF	TGTGCCAGCAGCTTGACAGGGGGCACTGAAGCTTTCTTT
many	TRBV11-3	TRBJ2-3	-	CASSFGDPSTDTQYF	TGTGCCAGCAGCTTTGGAGACCCTAGCACAGATACGCAGTATTTT
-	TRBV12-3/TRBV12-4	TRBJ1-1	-	CASSPTKGWGNTEAFF	TGTGCCAGCAGTCCCACGAAAGGCTGGGGGAACACTGAAGCTTTCTTT
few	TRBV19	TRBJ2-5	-	CASMRAETQYF	TGTGCCAGTATGAGGGCAGAGACCCAGTACTTC
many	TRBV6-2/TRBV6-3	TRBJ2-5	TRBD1	CASSQHWTGQETQYF	TGTGCCAGCAGCCAACACTGGACAGGACAAGAGACCCAGTACTTC
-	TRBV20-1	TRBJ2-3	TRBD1	CSASAGTGGLDTQYF	TGCAGTGCTAGTGCCGGGACAGGGGGCTTGGATACGCAGTATTTT
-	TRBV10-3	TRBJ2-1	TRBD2	CAISESLGTSGLGNEQFF	TGTGCCATCAGTGAGTCCCTGGGGACTAGCGGCCTAGGCAATGAGCAGTTCTTC
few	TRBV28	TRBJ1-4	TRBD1	CASSFDRGREKLFF	TGTGCCAGCAGTTTTGACAGGGGGCGAGAAAAACTGTTTTTT
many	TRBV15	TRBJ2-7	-	CATSREVSRIEQYF	TGTGCCACCAGCAGAGAAGTGAGTAGGATCGAGCAGTACTTC
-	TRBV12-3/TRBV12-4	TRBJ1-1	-	CASILARGTEAFF	TGTGCCAGCATCCTTGCCCGGGGCACTGAAGCTTTCTTT
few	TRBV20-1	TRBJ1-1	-	CSAVWGASTEAFF	TGCAGTGCCGTGTGGGGGGCCTCCACTGAAGCTTTCTTT